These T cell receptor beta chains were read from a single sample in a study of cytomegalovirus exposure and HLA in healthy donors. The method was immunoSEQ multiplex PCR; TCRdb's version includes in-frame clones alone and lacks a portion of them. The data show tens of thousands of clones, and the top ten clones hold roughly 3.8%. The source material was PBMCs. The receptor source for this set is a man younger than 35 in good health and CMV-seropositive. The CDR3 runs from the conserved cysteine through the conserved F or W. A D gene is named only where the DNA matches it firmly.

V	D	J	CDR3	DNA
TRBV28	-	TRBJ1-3	CASSLTQGGGPGNTIYF	TGTGCCAGCAGTTTAACCCAGGGAGGAGGTCCTGGAAACACCATATATTTT
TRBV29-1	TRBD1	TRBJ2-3	CSVLRDRGSDTQYF	TGCAGCGTACTTAGGGACAGGGGCTCAGATACGCAGTATTTT
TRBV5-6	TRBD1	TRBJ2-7	CASSLGQGLEQYF	TGTGCCAGCAGCCTTGGACAGGGTCTCGAGCAGTACTTC
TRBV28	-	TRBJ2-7	CASSLSGGPYEQYF	TGTGCCAGCAGTTTATCCGGAGGACCATACGAGCAGTACTTC
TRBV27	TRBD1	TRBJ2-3	CASSFPPHRGSTDTQYF	TGTGCCAGCAGTTTCCCCCCTCACAGGGGTAGTACAGATACGCAGTATTTT
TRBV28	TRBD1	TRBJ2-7	CASSFIRQGRNEQYF	TGTGCCAGCAGTTTCATCCGACAGGGGAGAAACGAGCAGTACTTC
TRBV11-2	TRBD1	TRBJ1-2	CASSLDFSPRGDYGYTF	TGTGCCAGCAGCTTAGATTTTAGCCCCAGGGGGGACTATGGCTACACCTTC
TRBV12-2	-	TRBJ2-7	CASRLLAGAYEQYF	TGTGCAAGTCGTCTGCTAGCGGGAGCCTACGAGCAGTACTTC
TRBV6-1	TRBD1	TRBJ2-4	CASSTDRGPDIQYF	TGTGCCAGCAGCACGGACAGGGGGCCAGACATTCAGTACTTC
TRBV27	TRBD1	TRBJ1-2	CASSSQGLGGYTF	TGTGCCAGCAGTTCACAGGGGCTGGGTGGCTACACCTTC
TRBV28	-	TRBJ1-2	CASRSLVWQTYGYTF	TGTGCCAGCAGGTCCCTAGTGTGGCAGACTTATGGCTACACCTTC
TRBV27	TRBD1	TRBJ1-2	CASSLSSGGQGARGGYTF	TGTGCCAGCAGTTTATCATCGGGGGGACAGGGGGCTCGAGGTGGCTACACCTTC
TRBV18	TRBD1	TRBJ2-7	CASSPDRGSYEQYF	TGTGCCAGCTCACCAGACAGGGGATCCTACGAGCAGTACTTC
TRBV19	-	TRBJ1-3	CASGGHTLGNTIYF	TGTGCCAGTGGAGGGCACACCCTTGGAAACACCATATATTTT
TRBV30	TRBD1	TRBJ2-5	CAWRTGHQETQYF	TGTGCCTGGAGGACAGGGCACCAAGAGACCCAGTACTTC
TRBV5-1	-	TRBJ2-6	CASSKQGGSSGANVLTF	TGCGCCAGCAGCAAACAGGGGGGGTCCTCTGGGGCCAACGTCCTGACTTTC
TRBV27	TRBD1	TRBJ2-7	CASGPGVQGISYEQYF	TGTGCCAGCGGCCCAGGGGTACAGGGGATCTCCTACGAGCAGTACTTC
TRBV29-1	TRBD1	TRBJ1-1	CSVGDRGGLGDTEAFF	TGCAGCGTGGGGGACAGGGGGGGTTTAGGGGACACTGAAGCTTTCTTT
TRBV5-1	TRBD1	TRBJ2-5	CASSSQGDRGQETQYF	TGCGCCAGCAGCTCCCAGGGGGACAGGGGGCAAGAGACCCAGTACTTC
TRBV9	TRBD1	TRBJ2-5	CASSVDREGQETQYF	TGTGCCAGCAGTGTTGACAGGGAAGGGCAAGAGACCCAGTACTTC
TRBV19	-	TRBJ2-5	CASRGGETQYF	TGTGCCAGTAGGGGAGGAGAGACCCAGTACTTC
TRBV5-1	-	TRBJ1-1	CASSEGGFANTEAFF	TGCGCCAGCAGCGAGGGGGGGTTCGCAAACACTGAAGCTTTCTTT
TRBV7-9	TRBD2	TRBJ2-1	CASSLGTSSFGEQFF	TGTGCCAGCAGCTTAGGGACTAGCTCTTTCGGGGAGCAGTTCTTC
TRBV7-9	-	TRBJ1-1	CASSLKDRNTEAFF	TGTGCCAGCAGCTTAAAGGACAGGAACACTGAAGCTTTCTTT
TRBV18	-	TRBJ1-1	CASSPSADMNTEAFF	TGTGCCAGCTCCCCCTCGGCAGACATGAACACTGAAGCTTTCTTT
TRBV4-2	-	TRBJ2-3	CASSQEQGGADTQYF	TGTGCCAGCAGCCAAGAACAGGGTGGCGCAGATACGCAGTATTTT
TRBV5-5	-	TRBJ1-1	CASRKQVSLGFEAFF	TGTGCCAGCAGAAAACAGGTAAGTCTCGGGTTTGAAGCTTTCTTT
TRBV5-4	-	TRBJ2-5	CASSLDARFQETQYF	TGTGCCAGCAGCTTGGATGCACGGTTCCAAGAGACCCAGTACTTC
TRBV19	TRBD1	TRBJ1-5	CASSIGQGHQPQHF	TGTGCCAGTAGTATTGGACAGGGGCATCAGCCCCAGCATTTT
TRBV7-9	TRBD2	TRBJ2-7	CASSLASGGRRPYEQYF	TGTGCCAGCAGCTTAGCGTCGGGGGGGCGCCGACCCTACGAGCAGTACTTC
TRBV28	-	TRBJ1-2	CASSLRGFREDYGYTF	TGTGCCAGCAGTTTAAGAGGCTTCAGGGAAGACTATGGCTACACCTTC
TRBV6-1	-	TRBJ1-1	CASTSMVGEGTEAFF	TGTGCCAGCACGTCCATGGTAGGGGAGGGCACTGAAGCTTTCTTT
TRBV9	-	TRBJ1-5	CASSVGGGNQPQHF	TGTGCCAGCAGCGTCGGGGGGGGTAATCAGCCCCAGCATTTT
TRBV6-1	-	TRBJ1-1	CASSEDLGFPFTEAFF	TGTGCCAGCAGTGAGGACTTAGGGTTCCCGTTCACTGAAGCTTTCTTT
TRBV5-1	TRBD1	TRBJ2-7	CASSPGQGARTYEQYF	TGCGCCAGCAGCCCTGGACAGGGGGCGCGGACCTACGAGCAGTACTTC
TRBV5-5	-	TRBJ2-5	CASSFNQGKLETQYF	TGTGCCAGCAGCTTTAATCAGGGCAAATTAGAGACCCAGTACTTC
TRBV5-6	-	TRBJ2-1	CASSLDRASANEQFF	TGTGCCAGCAGCTTGGACAGAGCATCCGCCAATGAGCAGTTCTTC
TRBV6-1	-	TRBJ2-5	CASSEVGRQETQYF	TGTGCCAGCAGTGAAGTTGGGAGGCAAGAGACCCAGTACTTC
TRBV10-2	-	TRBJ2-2	CASSDFTGELFF	TGCGCCAGCAGTGACTTCACCGGGGAGCTGTTTTTT
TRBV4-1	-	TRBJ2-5	CASSQVAVETQYF	TGCGCCAGCAGCCAAGTAGCGGTAGAGACCCAGTACTTC
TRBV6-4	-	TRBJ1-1	CASSDGEQNTEAFF	TGTGCCAGCAGTGACGGGGAGCAGAACACTGAAGCTTTCTTT
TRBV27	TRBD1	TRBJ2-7	CASRGTGGTYEQYF	TGTGCCAGCAGGGGGACAGGGGGAACCTACGAGCAGTACTTC
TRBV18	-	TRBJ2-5	CASSPSYGEETQYF	TGTGCCAGCTCCCCCTCGTATGGGGAGGAGACCCAGTACTTC
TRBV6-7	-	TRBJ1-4	CASSYSGAANEKLFF	TGTGCCAGCAGTTACTCAGGGGCGGCTAATGAAAAACTGTTTTTT
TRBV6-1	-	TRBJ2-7	CASSVLASTYEQYF	TGTGCCAGCAGTGTATTAGCTTCGACCTACGAGCAGTACTTC